This passage covers 3 T cell receptor beta chains from one sample sequenced in a study of shared clonotypes between healthy human individuals. The protocol was immunoSEQ multiplex PCR, while the TCRdb copy is restricted to in-frame clones and leaves out a portion. The table has a few million clones, approximately 95% seen once; the top ten hold 0.3% to 0.4%. Sequenced sample: naive CD4+ T cells from PBMCs. The sample's subset: CD45RA+ positively selected. These receptors were obtained from a man aged 18-30 years in good health. Some clones in this sample may be carry-over from other donors' samples.

This chain joins TRBV28 and TRBJ2-2, with D uncertain. There are 15 residues in the CDR3. The V gene lost 2 bases and the J gene lost 6 bases, with 13 bases spanning the gap. Germline V gene sequence: CDR1 MDHEN, CDR2 SYDVKM. CDR3 loop: CASSLIFQSAGELFF. In DNA form, the CDR3 reads TGTGCCAGCAGTTTAATTTTTCAATCGGCCGGGGAGCTGTTTTTT.

The chain has TRBV20-1 and TRBJ1-5, with TRBD1 matching 7 bases. Trimming removed 6 bases from V and 6 bases from J; junction bases left unmatched: 2. Germline CDR1 DFQATT, CDR2 SNEGSKA (reference sequence). The CDR3 totals 11 residues. This CDR3 is CSAGTAQPQHF. The CDR3 coding sequence is TGCAGTGCCGGGACAGCTCAGCCCCAGCATTTT.

The chain joins TRBV7-3 to TRBJ2-1; D is undetermined. Germline V gene sequence: CDR1 SGHTA, CDR2 FQGTGA. V was shortened by 2 bases and J by 9 bases, with 20 bases between the two germline ends. The CDR3 runs to 16 residues. CDR3 residues: CASSLFPRVGPGEQFF. CDR3 coding DNA: TGTGCCAGCAGCTTATTTCCAAGGGTAGGGCCCGGTGAGCAGTTCTTC. The full variable domain, rest sourced from reference TRBV7-3 and TRBJ2-1, is GAGVSQTPSNKVTEKGKYVELRCDPISGHTALYWYRQSLGQGPEFLIYFQGTGAADDSGLPNDRFFAVRPEGSVSTLKIQRTERGDSAVYLCASSLFPRVGPGEQFFGPGTRLTVL.